The present T cell receptor beta chain was sequenced within a study of response to subunit inactivated influenza vaccine. TCRdb recomputed calls from the RT-PCR reads with MiXCR, one row per CDR3 protein. This repertoire shows about 240,000 distinct CDR3 sequences, about 12% found once; its top ten account for 7.5% to 10%. The V end was cut by 8 bases, the J end by 3 bases, with 11 bases between. This CDR3 is built from 13 residues. Germline V CDR1 and CDR2: ENHRY, SYGVKD. In this sample, this clonotype turned up many times. This clonotype was obtained from a man between 50 and 59 years old who received an inactivated influenza vaccine. The sample in question was non-naive T cells sorted from PBMCs, obtained roughly 15 days before vaccination. The chain carries TRBV10-3 and TRBJ2-1; D may correspond to TRBD1 or TRBD2 (6 bases each). In nucleotides, the CDR3 is TGTGCCATCGCCAAGGGGGGCTACAATGAGCAGTTCTTC. It encodes CAIAKGGYNEQFF.